This TCR beta chain was profiled in a study of blood T cells in healthy people across ages. Study-wide results and limits: In older individuals, TCR beta diversity per million T cells was lower, falling roughly linearly with age. Shifts in expanded clonotypes may have been confounded by donor CMV status, which was unknown.

Each sample yielded at least 6.5 million isolated PBMCs. It was with a sample-barcoded 5' primer and a J-beta primer mix that a second PCR of roughly 7 to 12 cycles was run. TCRdb re-analysed the 5' RACE reads in MiXCR, keeping a single row per CDR3 protein. The sample lists about 2 million distinct CDR3 sequences, roughly 49% occurring once. This clonotype has a count of ten or more. What it binds is unknown. This TCR came from a woman aged 40 to 50 in good health. The sample was blood.

The CDR3 region has the DNA TGTGCCAGCAGCGCTGGGACAGGGAGGGAGACCCAGTACTTC. Encoded protein: CASSAGTGRETQYF. The J gene is TRBJ2-5, the V gene TRBV7-2; 9 bases match TRBD1. Germline CDR1 reads SGHTA; CDR2 reads FQGNSA. Unmatched junction bases numbered 6, after V lost 5 bases and J lost 5 bases. CDR3 length: 14 residues.